What follows is one TCR beta chain and its context. As yet, its antigen is unknown. The CDR3 contains 13 residues. The germline V gene encodes CDR1 SGHVS and CDR2 FQNEAQ. Losses at the gene ends were 1 base for V and 10 bases for J; bases not matched to a gene: 3. These donors counted as nominally healthy when sampled, but unrecorded immune exposures were likely. These data originate in a study of cytomegalovirus exposure and HLA in healthy donors. General study results and limits: Later examination showed HLA-associated TCR beta chains had greater clonal expansion than equally common others.

Primers: 60 Vbeta forward and 13 Jbeta reverse. Assay used: immunoSEQ multiplex PCR; TCRdb lists only in-frame clones, some missing. The table includes tens of thousands of clones, 60% to 80% detected once. The clonotype originates from a middle-aged woman in good health and CMV-seronegative. The sample consisted of PBMCs. The chain recombines TRBV7-8 with TRBJ1-2; TRBD1 aligns across 10 bases. The CDR3 sequence is CASSLDGTGVYTF. The DNA of the CDR3 is TGTGCCAGCAGCTTAGACGGGACAGGGGTCTACACCTTC.